The present T cell receptor (beta chain) was sequenced within a study of blood T cells in healthy people across ages. Trimming stripped 6 bases from V and 11 bases from J, with 20 bases between. CDR3 length: 14 residues. Per germline, CDR1 DFQATT and CDR2 SNEGSKA (reference sequence). Sample-barcoded 5' priming and a J-beta primer mix drove a second PCR of about 6 to 12 cycles. TCRdb re-derived calls from the 5' RACE reads in MiXCR, one entry per CDR3 protein. The sample contains approximately 1,700,000 distinct CDR3 sequences, about two fifths of which appear only once. The chain employs TRBV20-1 and TRBJ1-6; D ambiguous. The sequenced sample consisted of blood. The source is a human donor in good health. CDR3 nucleotides: TGCAGTGCCCCTCTGGTCCCGGGATCAGCACCCCTCCACTTT. Translated, it gives CSAPLVPGSAPLHF.